One sample yielded the 6 T cell receptor beta chains listed below, sequenced in a study of CD8+ T cells in alopecia areata. Sequencing templates came from extracted RNA that was reverse transcribed into cDNA. Sequencing was performed with immunoSEQ multiplex PCR; in TCRdb, only in-frame clones are kept and a portion is missing. The sample has around 100,000 clones, less than 70% seen once. Sequencing was performed on CD4+ T cells sorted from blood. All receptors derive from a human donor in good health.

The chain links TRBV6-1 to TRBJ2-1; 12 positions agree with TRBD2. Looked up from germline, CDR1 is MNHNS and CDR2 is SASEGT. Trimming removed 4 bases from V and 0 bases from J; junction bases left unmatched: 4. The CDR3 has 17 amino acids. As DNA, the CDR3 is TGTGCCAGCAGTGCCGCTAGCGGGGGGGACTCCTACAATGAGCAGTTCTTC. It codes for CASSAASGGDSYNEQFF.

This clone appeared a few times. The genes are TRBV30 and TRBJ1-5; D is perhaps TRBD1 (6 bases). This CDR3 region has 15 residues. Germline CDR1 reads GTSNPN; CDR2 reads SVGIG (reference sequence). V lost 0 bases to trimming and J lost 2 bases, with 11 bases between them. For the CDR3, the DNA is TGTGCCTGGAGTGTGGGGGGGCCGGGCAATCAGCCCCAGCATTTT. It encodes CAWSVGGPGNQPQHF.

The rearrangement joins TRBV4-3 to TRBJ1-2; D may be TRBD1 (5 bases). V lost 1 base to trimming and J lost 1 base, with 7 bases between them. Looked up from germline, CDR1 is LGHNA and CDR2 is YSLEER. This CDR3 is 14 amino acids long. The CDR3 here is CASSQGGVNYGYTF. The CDR3 DNA is TGCGCCAGCAGCCAAGGGGGGGTTAACTATGGCTACACCTTC.

This clone was counted a few times. The chain employs TRBV18 and TRBJ1-1; tentatively, D is TRBD1 (5 bases). The V gene's germline CDR1 is KGHSH and CDR2 LQKENI. CDR3 length: 16 residues. V dropped 0 bases and J dropped 3 bases, with 14 bases sitting between them. CDR3 bases: TGTGCCAGCTCACCACCTTCAGGGATCGCGGACACTGAAGCTTTCTTT. Translating it yields CASSPPSGIADTEAFF.

The chain joins TRBV4-1 to TRBJ2-3; 12 bases agree with TRBD2. V was pared by 4 bases and J by 2 bases, with 1 base of the junction left unmatched. The CDR3 is made up of 15 amino acids. In germline, CDR1 is MGHRA, CDR2 YSYEKL. The CDR3 loop reads CASSRTSGDTDTQYF. The CDR3 DNA sequence: TGCGCCAGCAGCCGGACTAGCGGGGACACAGATACGCAGTATTTT.

The chain links TRBV29-1 to TRBJ2-3; D perhaps matches TRBD2 (6 bases). V lost 4 bases and J 2 bases, leaving 10 bases between the germline ends. The germline gives CDR1 SQVTM, CDR2 ANQGSEA. This CDR3 spans 13 amino acids. DNA of the CDR3: TGCAGCGTTGGCGGGGTGACCACAGATACGCAGTATTTT. The encoded protein is CSVGGVTTDTQYF.